There are a few counts of the clone carrying this TCR beta chain. This entry belongs to a study of blood T cells in healthy people across ages. The use of a sample-barcoded 5' primer and a J-beta primer mix characterized a second PCR of about 7 to 12 cycles. TCRdb re-called the 5' RACE reads through MiXCR, storing one row per CDR3 protein. There are under 2 million distinct CDR3 sequences in the sample; roughly a third occur only once, and about 11% lies in the top ten. This CDR3 is 12 amino acids long. The germline V gene has CDR1 DFQATT and CDR2 SNEGSKA (reference sequence). With 1 base removed from V and 7 bases from J, the gap between germline ends came to 10 bases.

The J gene is TRBJ1-1, the V gene TRBV20-1, with no clear D. The clonotype comes from a woman in her twenties or thirties in good health. The sequenced sample consisted of blood. CDR3 loop: CSARAVTSEAFF. Written as DNA, the CDR3 is TGCAGTGCTAGAGCAGTTACCAGTGAAGCTTTCTTT.